These T cell receptor beta chains were read from a single sample in a study of cytomegalovirus exposure and HLA in healthy donors. The method was immunoSEQ multiplex PCR; TCRdb's version includes in-frame clones alone and lacks a portion of them. The table shows more than 85,000 clones, with 83% occurring only once. The sequenced sample was PBMCs. The receptors derive from a man younger than 30 in good health and CMV-seronegative. CDR3s include the opening cysteine and the closing phenylalanine or tryptophan. The order of the fields is V gene, J gene, clone size, D gene, CDR3 DNA, CDR3 protein. A D gene is named only where the DNA matches it firmly. Expanded clones are given a class, and other clones once, few, many or no size at all.

TRBV29-1	TRBJ2-3	.	.	TGCAGCGTTGATACAGGAACAGATACGCAGTATTTT	CSVDTGTDTQYF
TRBV4-1	TRBJ2-7	.	.	TGCGCCAGCAGCCAAGTTCCAGGCTACGAGCAGTACTTC	CASSQVPGYEQYF
TRBV6-5	TRBJ1-1	.	TRBD1	TGTGCCAGCAGCTATGGGGACAGGTTGAACACTGAAGCTTTCTTT	CASSYGDRLNTEAFF
TRBV6-5	TRBJ1-1	few	.	TGTGCCAGCAGTTACAAGGACTTATCTGAAGCTTTCTTT	CASSYKDLSEAFF
TRBV7-9	TRBJ1-1	.	.	TGTTCCAGCAGCAGGGGCGCAATCGAAGCTTTCTTT	CSSSRGAIEAFF
TRBV11-2	TRBJ1-2	.	TRBD1	TGTGCCAGCAGCTTAGGCAGGGGGCGGAGGGTCTATGGCTACACCTTC	CASSLGRGRRVYGYTF
TRBV6-5	TRBJ1-4	few	.	TGTGCCAGCAGGCAACGGAGGGCACCTAATGAAAAACTGTTTTTT	CASRQRRAPNEKLFF
TRBV6-5	TRBJ2-7	.	TRBD2	TGTGCCAGCAGTTATGGGCGGGAGGCCCCCTACGAGCAGTACTTC	CASSYGREAPYEQYF
TRBV12-5	TRBJ1-5	.	.	TGTGCTAGTGGGTTGGACAGCCGCAATCAGCCCCAGCATTTT	CASGLDSRNQPQHF
TRBV6-5	TRBJ1-1	.	.	TGTGCCAGCAGTTACTTTCTGCCAGGGTTGACTGAAGCTTTCTTT	CASSYFLPGLTEAFF
TRBV4-3	TRBJ1-1	.	.	TGCGCCAGCAGCCAAGATGGGGCGGGAATGAACACTGAAGCTTTCTTT	CASSQDGAGMNTEAFF
TRBV15	TRBJ2-7	.	TRBD1	TGTGCCACCAGTCGATACGACAGGGTTGGCGAGCAGTACTTC	CATSRYDRVGEQYF
TRBV28	TRBJ1-5	.	.	TGTGCCAGCAGTTTATTTTCAGGGGATGGCAATCAGCCCCAGCATTTT	CASSLFSGDGNQPQHF
TRBV6-1	TRBJ2-7	once	.	TGTGCCAGCTCTCTCAGGGGCGCCCCCTACGAGCAGTACTTC	CASSLRGAPYEQYF
TRBV19	TRBJ2-2	once	TRBD2	TGTGCCAGTAGTATGCGGGTCGGCGGGAGGGCGGAGATCGGGGAGCTGTTTTTT	CASSMRVGGRAEIGELFF
TRBV6-1	TRBJ1-1	.	.	TGTGCCACCCGCTTTAGGGGAGGGGGCACTGAAGCTTTCTTT	CATRFRGGGTEAFF
TRBV10-1	TRBJ2-2	.	TRBD2	TGCGCCAGCAGTAAGACTAGCGGGAGGCGTACCGGGGAGCTGTTTTTT	CASSKTSGRRTGELFF
TRBV28	TRBJ1-4	.	TRBD1	TGTGCCAGCAGCCGCGGACAGGGAAGGAGTGAAAAACTGTTTTTT	CASSRGQGRSEKLFF
TRBV10-3	TRBJ2-6	few	.	TGTGCCATCAGTAGGGACTTTGTCTCTGGGGCCAACGTCCTGACTTTC	CAISRDFVSGANVLTF
TRBV28	TRBJ1-5	.	TRBD1	TGTGCCAGCAGTTTCCAGGGGGTTTATAGCAATCAGCCCCAGCATTTT	CASSFQGVYSNQPQHF
TRBV5-1	TRBJ2-5	few	TRBD1	TGCGCCAGCAGCACCGGACAGGGTGAGACCCAGTACTTC	CASSTGQGETQYF
TRBV4-3	TRBJ1-1	few	TRBD1	TGCGCCAGCAGCCAAGAACAGGGGAGCACTGAAGCTTTCTTT	CASSQEQGSTEAFF
TRBV11-2	TRBJ1-2	.	.	TGTGCCAGCAGGAAGACAGCAGACTATGGCTACACCTTC	CASRKTADYGYTF
TRBV10-1	TRBJ2-7	few	TRBD2	TGCGCCAGTCAACTAGCGGAGCTCATAACCCACGAGCAGTACTTC	CASQLAELITHEQYF
TRBV6-1	TRBJ1-5	.	.	TGTGCCAGCAGTGAGTTAAGCAATCAGCCCCAGCATTTT	CASSELSNQPQHF
TRBV5-6	TRBJ2-3	once	.	TGTGCCAGCAGAAGCGCCACAGATACGCAGTATTTT	CASRSATDTQYF
TRBV5-4	TRBJ2-7	.	.	TGTGCCAGCAGCTTGGATGGGGACATCTACGAGCAGTACTTC	CASSLDGDIYEQYF
TRBV30	TRBJ1-1	.	.	TGTGCCTGGAGTACCGGGTTTTTGAACACTGAAGCTTTCTTT	CAWSTGFLNTEAFF
TRBV6-1	TRBJ1-5	.	.	TGTGCCAGCAGTTTGGACAATAGCAATCAGCCCCAGCATTTT	CASSLDNSNQPQHF
TRBV14	TRBJ2-2	.	TRBD1	TGTGCCAGCAGCCAAGAGGGCAGGGGGCTCACCGGGGAGCTGTTTTTT	CASSQEGRGLTGELFF
TRBV7-2	TRBJ2-3	.	TRBD1	TGTGCCAGCAGCCACGGACAGGGGGTAGATACGCAGTATTTT	CASSHGQGVDTQYF
TRBV6-5	TRBJ2-7	.	TRBD1	TGTGCCAGCAGTCCTGGCCCGGGACAGGGGTACGAGCAGTACTTC	CASSPGPGQGYEQYF
TRBV7-9	TRBJ2-3	.	TRBD2	TGTGCCGCCCAGGTGGCGGGAGTGTCGACAGATACGCAGTATTTT	CAAQVAGVSTDTQYF
TRBV20-1	TRBJ1-1	.	.	TGCAGTGCTAGCGATACAGGGACGGCTTTCTTT	CSASDTGTAFF
TRBV7-9	TRBJ2-3	.	TRBD2	TGTGCCAGCAGGGCGGGGGACACAGATACGCAGTATTTT	CASRAGDTDTQYF
TRBV5-4	TRBJ1-2	.	TRBD1	TGTGCCAGTTCTCCGGGACAGGGGCGTGATGGCTACACCTTC	CASSPGQGRDGYTF
TRBV7-3	TRBJ2-1	.	.	TGTGCCAGCAGCTTAAACCCCCCCGGGAGCAACAATGAGCAGTTCTTC	CASSLNPPGSNNEQFF
TRBV7-2	TRBJ2-2	.	TRBD1	TGTGCCAGCAGCTTCCGGACAGGGTTGACCGGGGAGCTGTTTTTT	CASSFRTGLTGELFF
TRBV25-1	TRBJ1-2	.	.	TGTGCCAGCAGTGCCCTCTATGGCTACACCTTC	CASSALYGYTF
TRBV7-2	TRBJ1-1	.	.	TGTGCCAGCAGCACACGCCCGGCAGGGGAGTGGAGCGCTTTCTTT	CASSTRPAGEWSAFF
TRBV9	TRBJ2-6	.	TRBD2	TGTGCCAGCAGCTCAAGGTTAGCGGGTTTGTCCTCTGGGGCCAACGTCCTGACTTTC	CASSSRLAGLSSGANVLTF
TRBV5-4	TRBJ2-2	.	.	TGTGCCAGCAGCTTGGGGACAAACACCGGGGAGCTGTTTTTT	CASSLGTNTGELFF
TRBV21-1	TRBJ2-7	.	.	TGTGCCAGCAGCAAAGAAGTCGCGGGACAGGTGAGGGTGGAGCAGTACTTC	CASSKEVAGQVRVEQYF
TRBV27	TRBJ1-1	few	.	TGTGCCAGCAGCCCGCGGGGGGCGAACACTGAAGCTTTCTTT	CASSPRGANTEAFF
TRBV7-8	TRBJ1-6	.	.	TGTGCCAGCAGCACGACCGGAGGGCCGAGCTCCTATAATTCACCCCTCCACTTT	CASSTTGGPSSYNSPLHF
TRBV6-5	TRBJ1-1	.	TRBD1	TGTGCCAGCAGTTACGGACAGGCCACCTTAGGGGCTTTCTTT	CASSYGQATLGAFF
TRBV7-6	TRBJ1-1	.	TRBD1	TGTGCCAGCAGCTGGGGGACAGGGAGGGAAGCTTTCTTT	CASSWGTGREAFF
TRBV23-1	TRBJ2-3	.	TRBD2	TGCGCCAGCAGTCATTCCGGGACTAGCGGGAGAGGGGGCACAGATACGCAGTATTTT	CASSHSGTSGRGGTDTQYF
TRBV7-9	TRBJ2-3	.	.	TGTGCCAGCAGCTTAGCGGAAAGCGTTAGCACAGATACGCAGTATTTT	CASSLAESVSTDTQYF
TRBV19	TRBJ2-7	.	TRBD2	TGTGCCAGTAGTATGGAGCGGGAGAGCTACGAGCAGTACTTC	CASSMERESYEQYF
TRBV7-2	TRBJ1-1	.	TRBD1	TGTGCCAGCAGCTCGGGACAGGGGGCTTTCACTGAAGCTTTCTTT	CASSSGQGAFTEAFF